The next 16 T cell receptor beta chains were all read from a single sample in a study of sequential checkpoint blockade in melanoma. TCRdb's table, derived via immunoSEQ multiplex PCR, lists solely in-frame clones and lacks some. This sample has about 4,000 clones; approximately 19% occur once, and the top ten carry 20% to 30%. Stated treatment: randomized to nivolumab then ipilimumab (arm A) or the reverse (arm B). Sequences were derived from tumor tissue (inferred from file names), sampled from a patient given nivolumab and ipilimumab in sequence. These receptors were taken from a human donor with melanoma.

This clone showed up just a few times. The V gene is TRBV30, the J gene TRBJ2-2, with D perhaps matching TRBD2 (5 bases). Germline values: CDR1 GTSNPN, CDR2 SVGIG (reference sequence). V was pared by 0 bases and J by 4 bases, with 18 bases between. CDR3 length: 17 amino acids. The CDR3 DNA follows: TGTGCCTGGAGTGTACGGGGTGGTAGCCGTGTCACCGGGGAGCTGTTTTTT. This sequence encodes CAWSVRGGSRVTGELFF.

This clone was detected only a few times. This chain links TRBV6-8 with TRBJ2-7, with D unresolved. The germline gives CDR1 MNHGY, CDR2 SAAAGT. Trimming removed 5 bases from V and 1 base from J, with 12 bases in between. This CDR3 spans 14 amino acids. In DNA, the CDR3 is TGTGCCAGCAGTGGGCGAGTCACATCCTACGAGCAGTACTTC. Translating it yields CASSGRVTSYEQYF.

Judged by abundance, this clone is medium-sized (0.01 to 0.1%). The gene calls are TRBV18 and TRBJ1-4; D gene uncertain. The CDR3 covers 15 residues. The V end lost 3 bases, the J end lost 5 bases, and 13 bases lay between the germline ends. Germline V gives CDR1 KGHSH, CDR2 LQKENI. CDR3: CASSPGVPRNEKLFF. In DNA, the CDR3 is TGTGCCAGCTCACCTGGGGTCCCCCGGAATGAAAAACTGTTTTTT.

This clone is labeled hyperexpanded. The V call is TRBV11-3, the J call TRBJ1-3; 8 nucleotides align to TRBD1. The germline gives CDR1 SGHNT, CDR2 YENEEA. Trimming at V came to 5 bases and at J to 0 bases, leaving 9 bases not matched to a gene. The CDR3 is 17 amino acids. CDR3 sequence: CASSDGTGSISGNTIYF. The CDR3 DNA follows: TGTGCCAGCAGCGACGGGACAGGATCTATCTCTGGAAACACCATATATTTT.

The genes are TRBV11-3 and TRBJ1-6; D uncertain. V was clipped by 3 bases and J by 13 bases, with 16 bases between them. The CDR3 totals 14 residues. Germline-derived CDR1 and CDR2 are SGHNT and YENEEA. The CDR3 sequence is CASSLRSAPGPLHF. As DNA, the CDR3 is TGTGCCAGCAGCTTGAGGTCAGCCCCCGGCCCCCTCCACTTT.

This clone is termed medium-sized. The chain carries TRBV9 and TRBJ2-1; D ambiguous. The CDR3 is made up of 16 amino acids. The germline V gene has CDR1 SGDLS and CDR2 YYNGEE. Deletions cut 1 base from V and 0 bases from J, with 11 bases between. The CDR3 region has the DNA TGTGCCAGCAGCGTAATGTCACTGAGCTCCTACAATGAGCAGTTCTTC. Translation gives CASSVMSLSSYNEQFF.

Written as DNA, the CDR3 is TGCGCCAGCAGCTTGACGGTTAGCGGGGGATACAATGAGCAGTTCTTC. Protein sequence: CASSLTVSGGYNEQFF. This rearrangement joins TRBV5-1 to TRBJ2-1, with 9 nucleotides matching TRBD2. This CDR3 is 16 amino acids long. V was pared by 1 base and J by 4 bases, with 6 bases of the junction left unmatched. Germline V gives CDR1 SGHRS, CDR2 YFSETQ.

This clone was seen only once. The CDR3 DNA reads TGTGCCAGTAGATCACCAGGGGGGAGTAACTATGGCTACACCTTC. Its translation: CASRSPGGSNYGYTF. V and J are TRBV19 and TRBJ1-2, with 7 nucleotides matching TRBD1. The CDR3 covers 15 residues. Germline V CDR1 and CDR2: LNHDA, SQIVND (reference sequence). Trimming at V came to 6 bases and at J to 1 base, leaving 8 bases not matched to a gene.

There are many counts of this clone. V and J are TRBV11-3 and TRBJ1-4; D may be TRBD1 (5 bases). Per germline, CDR1 SGHNT and CDR2 YENEEA. This CDR3 is 15 amino acids long. V was cut by 5 bases and J by 3 bases, with 13 bases left in between. The CDR3 sequence is CASSPTVTSNEKLFF. The CDR3 region has the DNA TGTGCCAGCAGCCCGACAGTTACGTCTAATGAAAAACTGTTTTTT.

The J gene is TRBJ2-7, the V gene TRBV5-1, with D perhaps TRBD2 (6 bases). V shed 2 bases and J shed 4 bases, with 13 bases lying between them. The germline gives CDR1 SGHRS, CDR2 YFSETQ. CDR3 size: 14 residues. CDR3 sequence: CASSFSGSEYEQYV. The CDR3 DNA is TGCGCCAGCAGCTTTTCCGGGAGTGAGTACGAGCAGTACGTC.

The chain couples TRBV14 to TRBJ1-6; no clear D gene. Trimming left V 0 bases short and J 8 bases short, with 5 bases between. The length of the CDR3 is 13 residues. Germline assignment: CDR1 SGHDN and CDR2 FVKESK. CDR3 sequence (DNA): TGTGCCAGCAGCCAAGAGGTGGATTCACCCCTCCACTTT. Translating it yields CASSQEVDSPLHF.

This clone was observed many times. The gene calls are TRBV11-3 and TRBJ1-4; 7 bases map to TRBD1. V lost 4 bases and J lost 5; bases outside the gene matches: 4. The CDR3 spans 14 residues. CDR1 is SGHNT, CDR2 YENEEA, per germline. CDR3 DNA sequence: TGTGCCAGCAGCTCGACAGGGCGGAATGAAAAACTGTTTTTT. This translates into CASSSTGRNEKLFF.

This clone is labeled as medium-sized (0.01 to 0.1%). This rearrangement joins TRBV6-8 to TRBJ2-6; TRBD1 aligns across 9 bases. V shed 4 bases and J 3 bases; nucleotides not matched to a gene: 7. This CDR3 is 17 amino acids long. The V gene's germline CDR1 is MNHGY and CDR2 SAAAGT. The CDR3 DNA sequence: TGTGCCAGCAGTTTGGGGACAGGGCCCAGTGGGGCCAACGTCCTGACTTTC. Translation: CASSLGTGPSGANVLTF.

A few counts support this clone. The chain carries TRBV19 and TRBJ1-1, with 9 bases identical to TRBD1. From germline, CDR1 is LNHDA and CDR2 SQIVND (reference sequence). Germline trimming cut 4 bases from V and 8 bases from J; bases unmatched to any gene: 2. This CDR3 has 12 amino acids. The CDR3 here is CASSRQGGEAFF. The DNA for the CDR3 is TGTGCCAGTAGTAGACAGGGGGGGGAAGCTTTCTTT.

V gene TRBV9 combines with J gene TRBJ2-2; perhaps TRBD2 as D (5 bases). The V and J ends lost 4 bases and 1 base respectively, with 11 bases between them. This CDR3 contains 15 residues. The V gene's germline CDR1 is SGDLS and CDR2 YYNGEE. The CDR3 is CASSPRGMNTGELFF. The CDR3 region has the DNA TGTGCCAGCAGCCCCCGGGGAATGAACACCGGGGAGCTGTTTTTT.

This clone was detected a few times. The chain recombines TRBV6-8 with TRBJ2-5, with D perhaps assigned TRBD1 or TRBD2 (6 bases each). CDR1 and CDR2 from the germline V gene are MNHGY and SAAAGT. The germline V and J ends were trimmed by 2 bases and 4 bases, with 14 bases remaining between them. The CDR3 consists of 15 residues. CDR3 amino acids: CASSYGGRVGETQYF. CDR3 DNA: TGTGCCAGCAGTTACGGGGGGCGCGTGGGAGAGACCCAGTACTTC.